This T cell receptor (beta chain) was sequenced during a study of OX40 agonist ivuxolimab in advanced cancers. Whole-study context: Recorded diagnoses for dose-escalation patients were hepatocellular carcinoma, melanoma, renal cell or head and neck cancer. Among those enrolled, mean age was approximately 62 years (range about 23 to 85) and over 70% were male.

The assay was immunoSEQ multiplex PCR, and TCRdb's table has in-frame clones only and misses some. The sample contains under 40,000 clones, 80% to 90% of which appear only once. The sampling schedule covered blood at baseline, cycle 4 day 1, and cycle 7 day 1. The starting material was CD4+ or CD8+ T cells sorted from blood, obtained in a trial of the OX40 agonist ivuxolimab. The receptor's source is an adult with an advanced solid tumor such as melanoma, head and neck, liver or kidney cancer.

In DNA form, the CDR3 reads TGCAGCGTTGAGGGGAACACTGAAGCTTTCTTT. Protein sequence: CSVEGNTEAFF. This chain links TRBV29-1 with TRBJ1-1; D call uncertain. The CDR3 sequence is 11 residues long. Between the trimmed V and J ends, which lost 3 bases and 1 base, there was a span of 3 bases. Germline V CDR1 and CDR2: SQVTM, ANQGSEA.